The 10 T cell receptor beta chains listed next were all sequenced from one sample in a study of T cell responses to AZD1222 COVID-19 vaccine. Some clones are missing from TCRdb's copy, which holds only in-frame ones; the method was immunoSEQ multiplex PCR. Of approximately 140,000 clones in the sample, around 90% were seen once. The sample was peripheral blood, taken 28 days after the second AZD1222 dose. These receptors all come from an adult who received the AZD1222 COVID-19 vaccine.

This chain connects TRBV29-1 to TRBJ1-2; possible D gene TRBD1, 5 bases. Germline CDR1 SQVTM, CDR2 ANQGSEA. The CDR3 runs to 13 residues. Deletions cut 3 bases from V and 2 bases from J, with 10 bases between. The CDR3 DNA follows: TGCAGCGTTGACGGGGCAGGAAACTATGGCTACACCTTC. This codes for CSVDGAGNYGYTF.

The V call is TRBV19, the J call TRBJ1-6, with no clear D. CDR3 length: 13 amino acids. Germline values: CDR1 LNHDA, CDR2 SQIVND (reference sequence). V lost 3 bases and J lost 7, with 7 bases in between. The chain's CDR3 is CASSMPGNSPLHF. The CDR3 coding sequence is TGTGCCAGTAGTATGCCAGGAAATTCACCCCTCCACTTT.

This chain uses TRBV5-1 with TRBJ1-3; 7 bases fit TRBD1. The J segment lost 5 bases and the V segment lost 4 bases, leaving 6 bases of the junction unmatched. The germline CDR1 and CDR2 sequences are SGHRS and YFSETQ. The CDR3 totals 14 residues. CDR3 DNA sequence: TGCGCCAGCAGCGGAGAGGGGGCGCGAAACACCATATATTTT. Its translation: CASSGEGARNTIYF.

The count of this clone is one. The genes are TRBV14 and TRBJ1-5; D not certain. Germline V gene lookup returns CDR1 SGHDN and CDR2 FVKESK. Trimming took off 4 bases at V and 3 bases at J, with 4 bases between the two ends. The CDR3 has 12 amino acids. This chain's CDR3 is CASSPHNQPQHF. The DNA for the CDR3 is TGTGCCAGCAGCCCGCACAATCAGCCCCAGCATTTT.

CDR3: CASSNEASEQYF. The CDR3 coding sequence is TGTGCCAGTAGTAACGAAGCGAGCGAGCAGTATTTT. The genes are TRBV19 and TRBJ2-3; D ambiguous. Between the trimmed V and J ends, which lost 4 bases and 11 bases, there was a span of 13 bases. CDR3 length: 12 amino acids. Germline CDR1 and CDR2: LNHDA and SQIVND (reference sequence).

This clone was observed a handful of times. V is TRBV6-2 or TRBV6-3 and J is TRBJ2-1; D is ambiguous. Per the germline V gene, CDR1 is MNHEY and CDR2 is SVGEGT. The CDR3 totals 11 residues. The V end lost 6 bases, the J end lost 12 bases, and 12 bases lay between the germline ends. CDR3 bases: TGTGCCAGCAGCCCCAGATGGTGGCAGTTCTTC. Translating it yields CASSPRWWQFF.

This chain connects TRBV7-9 to TRBJ2-3, with TRBD1 matching over 7 bases. V shed 4 bases and J 6 bases; nucleotides not matched to a gene: 1. The V gene's germline CDR1 is SEHNR and CDR2 FQNEAQ (reference sequence). The CDR3 length is 12 residues. CDR3 coding DNA: TGTGCCAGCAGCTCACAGGGGGATACGCAGTATTTT. It encodes CASSSQGDTQYF.

CDR3: CASSPARQGIGYEQYF. The CDR3 coding sequence is TGTGCCAGCTCACCAGCCCGACAGGGAATCGGGTACGAGCAGTACTTC. The genes are TRBV18 and TRBJ2-7; 7 positions agree with TRBD1. Trimming removed 2 bases from V and 4 bases from J; junction bases left unmatched: 11. Germline assignment: CDR1 KGHSH and CDR2 LQKENI. The CDR3 is made up of 16 amino acids.

The V call is TRBV5-1, the J call TRBJ1-4; no clear D gene. V lost 0 bases to trimming and J lost 1 base, with 4 bases between them. The V gene's germline CDR1 is SGHRS and CDR2 YFSETQ. The CDR3 spans 14 residues. The CDR3 spells CASSLGETNEKLFF. CDR3 sequence (DNA): TGCGCCAGCAGCTTGGGGGAAACTAATGAAAAACTGTTTTTT.

The chain employs TRBV19 and TRBJ1-1; D gene unclear. Germline V gene data show CDR1 as LNHDA and CDR2 as SQIVND (reference sequence). The V end lost 1 base, the J end lost 0 bases, and 12 bases lay between the germline ends. The CDR3 consists of 16 residues. The CDR3 spells CASSIGTRLLNTEAFF. For the CDR3, the DNA is TGTGCCAGTAGTATAGGTACGAGACTCCTGAACACTGAAGCTTTCTTT. The entire variable domain, with the rest obtained from reference TRBV19 and TRBJ1-1, is as follows: DGGITQSPKYLFRKEGQNVTLSCEQNLNHDAMYWYRQDPGQGLRLIYYSQIVNDFQKGDIAEGYSVSREKKESFPLTVTSAQKNPTAFYLCASSIGTRLLNTEAFFGQGTRLTVV.